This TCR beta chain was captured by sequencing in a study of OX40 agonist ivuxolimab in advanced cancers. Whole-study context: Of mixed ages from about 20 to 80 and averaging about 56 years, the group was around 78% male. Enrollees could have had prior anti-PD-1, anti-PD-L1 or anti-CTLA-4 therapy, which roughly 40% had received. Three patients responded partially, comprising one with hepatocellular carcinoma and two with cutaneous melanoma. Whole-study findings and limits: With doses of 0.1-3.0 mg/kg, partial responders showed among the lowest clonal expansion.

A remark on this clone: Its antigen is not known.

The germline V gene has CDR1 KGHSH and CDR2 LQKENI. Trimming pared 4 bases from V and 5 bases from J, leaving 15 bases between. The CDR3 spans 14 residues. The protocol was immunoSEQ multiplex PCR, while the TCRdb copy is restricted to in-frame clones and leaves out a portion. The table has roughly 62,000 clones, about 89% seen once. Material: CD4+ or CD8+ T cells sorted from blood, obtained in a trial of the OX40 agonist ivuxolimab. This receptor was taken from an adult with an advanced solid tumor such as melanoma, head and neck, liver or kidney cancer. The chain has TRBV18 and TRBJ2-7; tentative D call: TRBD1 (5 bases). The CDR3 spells CASSLPTARDEQYF. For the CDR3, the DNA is TGTGCCAGCTCACTTCCGACAGCGAGAGACGAGCAGTACTTC.